The clone carrying this T cell receptor (beta chain) was found a few times. Its antigen is currently unknown. The time point here: cycle 4 day 1 (C4D1), after more than five weeks of nivolumab. Relapses following autologous stem cell transplantation were seen in all patients, with brentuximab vedotin exposure varying. The data belong to a study of PD-1 blockade in classical Hodgkin lymphoma. Study-wide results and caveats: Researchers reported that CD4+ TCR diversity, though not CD8+, rose significantly by C4D1. Exclusion removed patients who began nivolumab under 1 year after ASCT. Whoever responded completely had baseline diversity much like that seen in newly diagnosed patients. Compared with healthy donors, newly diagnosed patients reportedly showed lower baseline TCR diversity.

Data came from immunoSEQ multiplex PCR; TCRdb stores just in-frame clones and leaves some out. The table has tens of thousands of clones, over 85% seen once. Specimen: peripheral blood mononuclear cells (PBMCs), collected before the fourth cycle of nivolumab. This clonotype was obtained from a human donor with classical Hodgkin lymphoma.

CDR3 DNA sequence: TGCGCCAGCAGCCGAGGGGGGAACACTGAAGCTTTCTTT. Amino acids: CASSRGGNTEAFF. The rearrangement joins TRBV4-1 to TRBJ1-1; tentatively, D is TRBD1 (6 bases). This CDR3 contains 13 residues. Trimming shortened V by 4 bases and J by 1 base, and 7 bases separated the two germline ends. Germline V gives CDR1 MGHRA, CDR2 YSYEKL.